This T cell receptor beta chain was found in a study of T cell responses to AZD1222 COVID-19 vaccine. Findings of the study overall: Repertoires were obtained solely post-peak T cell response. Spike-specific TCR breadth and depth were elevated following two AZD1222 doses. Clonal diversity may have been underestimated in mostly white British donors. At baseline, just five to seven AZD1222 recipients tested seropositive.

V dropped 6 bases and J dropped 4; count of bases not matched to a gene: 5. The CDR3 spans 14 residues. Germline V gene data show CDR1 as MNHEY and CDR2 as SVGAGI. Concerning this clone itself: Its specificity is not known.

Measured with immunoSEQ multiplex PCR; TCRdb has only the in-frame clones, and not every one. The table has 120,000 or so clones, about 90% seen once. The chain has TRBV6-5 and TRBJ2-7; the match to TRBD1 covers 11 bases. This TCR derives from an adult in good health. Material: peripheral blood, obtained on day 0 of AZD1222 vaccination. CDR3 in DNA: TGTGCCAGCAGGGGACAGGGGGTGGTGTACGAGCAGTACTTC. This sequence encodes CASRGQGVVYEQYF.